This T cell receptor (beta chain) was sequenced in a study of blood T cell repertoires in COVID-19 (TCRdb year 2020). Some background on the complete study: The collaborator samples originated in the United States, Italy and Spain and spanned the acute and convalescent phases of COVID-19. The material from the prospective study consisted of cDNA or gDNA derived from T cells, B-cell-depleted T cells, or PBMCs. The repertoires were made available in a free public database intended to serve as a resource for research on the immune response to SARS-CoV-2. The dataset comprised deeply sampled blood TCRbeta repertoires from subjects exposed to, actively infected with, or recovered from COVID-19. HLA class I and class II types, where available, came from metadata supplied by the sample provider rather than from assay-based typing. Nearly every sample came with metadata listing a de-identified subject ID, COVID-19 status, age in years and sex. Samples came from the ongoing ImmuneRACE study (first 160 participants) plus 1,254 subjects from 6 global collaborators. The investigation overall reported the following: Clinical and demographic metadata were provided uncurated, with the amount varying by source and participant.

Each collaborating institution followed its own protocols to collect whole blood in K2EDTA tubes. For TCRbeta analysis, collaborators shipped samples as frozen whole blood, isolated PBMCs, or DNA extracted from either of those sample types. The cysteine opens and the phenylalanine closes a CDR3 of 16 amino acids. Only the CDR3 portion is preserved as DNA: 48 bases, with reading frame beginning at the first base. Reading the germline V gene (reference sequence) gives CDR1 MNHNY and CDR2 SVGAGI. Unmatched junction bases come to 7, with V trimmed by 5 bases and J by 4 bases. TCRbeta CDR3 regions were amplified from genomic DNA using the immunoSEQ Assay, a bias-controlled multiplex PCR. In the authors' own workflow: The number of nucleated cells in each sample was estimated by amplification of reference gene primers within the assay. Sequence reads were collapsed and filtered to measure the absolute abundance of every unique TCRbeta CDR3 rearrangement. Productive Simpson clonality was computed per sample as the square root of Simpson's diversity index over productive rearrangements. What TCRdb holds here is the immuneACCESS table cut down to in-frame rearrangements. Part of the clones is not present; checked against another copy, under half of the missing clones reflect an unresolved V gene, and the others are unexplained. V and J calls and clone size are given by that table; D and trimming were obtained from the DNA. This sample comprises about 100,000 clones, over 75% of them detected only once. The top ten constitute roughly 5% of the sample.

About this clone: The antigen it recognizes is unknown. Base quality data are lacking; no much larger clone is found one base away.

The clonotype originates from a man between 50 and 59 years old with acute or convalescent COVID-19. The V and J segments used are TRBV6-6 and TRBJ1-4, with 10 bases in between that match TRBD1. Material: peripheral blood. The CDR3 corresponds to CASSPGQGPLNEKLFF. The DNA is TGTGCCAGCAGTCCGGGACAGGGGCCCCTTAATGAAAAACTGTTTTTT.